This TCR beta chain was identified in a study of technical replicates of blood from a few donors. The CDR3 has 15 residues. Per the germline V gene, CDR1 is MNHNY and CDR2 is SVGAGI (reference sequence). V lost 2 bases and J lost 1, with 12 bases in between. This clone was seen a handful of times. Libraries were prepared by immunoSEQ multiplex PCR; TCRdb keeps only in-frame clonotypes and omits some of them. The data show under 100,000 clones, approximately 96% seen once. The chain uses TRBV6-6 and TRBJ2-7, with a tentative D call TRBD1 (6 bases). This clonotype was sampled from a human donor in good health. Material: T cells isolated from PBMCs. The CDR3 nucleotides read TGTGCCAGCAGTTACCGGCAGGGGAGTTCCTACGAGCAGTACTTC. It encodes CASSYRQGSSYEQYF.